These 28 T cell receptor beta chains share one sample of origin, sequenced in a study of blood T cell repertoires in COVID-19. The method was immunoSEQ multiplex PCR; TCRdb's version includes in-frame clones alone and lacks a portion of them. This table has around 140,000 clones, around 82% appearing once. Sequencing input: peripheral blood. The receptors originated from a woman aged 60-70 years with acute or convalescent COVID-19.

This chain's CDR3 is CASTLTDTYNSPLHF. The DNA for the CDR3 is TGTGCCAGCACCCTGACAGATACCTATAATTCACCCCTCCACTTT. This rearrangement joins TRBV6-5 to TRBJ1-6, with D perhaps TRBD1 (5 bases). The germline V gene has CDR1 MNHEY and CDR2 SVGAGI. The V and J ends lost 7 bases and 2 bases respectively, with 12 bases between them. The CDR3 length is 15 residues.

The count of this clone is one. CDR3 residues: CASSPSGLNSNQPQHF. For the CDR3, the DNA is TGTGCCAGCTCACCGTCAGGGCTCAATAGCAATCAGCCCCAGCATTTT. The rearrangement links TRBV18 to TRBJ1-5, with D maybe TRBD1 (5 bases). CDR3 length: 16 amino acids. The germline V and J ends were trimmed by 3 bases and 0 bases, with 12 bases remaining between them. CDR1 and CDR2 from the germline V gene are KGHSH and LQKENI.

The V gene is TRBV6-5, the J gene TRBJ1-3; 9 bases map to TRBD1. The V segment lost 4 bases and the J segment 4 bases; nucleotides outside the gene matches: 2. The CDR3 sequence is 14 residues long. Germline lookup yields CDR1 MNHEY and CDR2 SVGAGI. The CDR3 nucleotides read TGTGCCAGCAGTTCAGGGACAGGGGGAAACACCATATATTTT. Translating it yields CASSSGTGGNTIYF.

The rearrangement uses TRBV21-1 and TRBJ1-2. TRBV21-1 is annotated as a pseudogene. This CDR3 has 17 amino acids. Written as DNA, the CDR3 is TGTGCCAGCAGCAAAGTAACCCCCCCAAACGGGGGCTATGGCTACACCTTC. Translating it yields CASSKVTPPNGGYGYTF.

V gene TRBV2 combines with J gene TRBJ2-6, with D possibly being TRBD2 (5 bases). Trimming took 3 bases from V and 2 from J, leaving 5 bases between them. Germline CDR1 reads SNHLY; CDR2 reads FYNNEI. The CDR3 contains 14 residues. Written as DNA, the CDR3 is TGTGCCAGCAGTGACGGGGCTGGGGCCAACGTCCTGACTTTC. Its translation: CASSDGAGANVLTF. Combining the CDR3 with reference TRBV2 and TRBJ2-6 gives the whole variable domain EPEVTQTPSHQVTQMGQEVILRCVPISNHLYFYWYRQILGQKVEFLVSFYNNEISEKSEIFDDQFSVERPDGSNFTLKIRSTKLEDSAMYFCASSDGAGANVLTFGAGSRLTVL.

CDR3 DNA: TGTGCCTGGAGTGCAGGGAGGTCCTACGAGCAGTACTTC. Translation: CAWSAGRSYEQYF. This chain connects TRBV30 to TRBJ2-7; the D gene is possibly TRBD2 (6 bases). The germline V and J ends were trimmed by 1 base and 1 base, with 8 bases remaining between them. CDR1 is GTSNPN, CDR2 SVGIG, per germline (reference sequence). The CDR3 runs to 13 residues.

The chain uses TRBV28 and TRBJ1-5; tentatively, D is TRBD1 (6 bases). The CDR3 has 17 residues. In germline, CDR1 is MDHEN, CDR2 SYDVKM. The V and J ends lost 4 bases and 2 bases respectively, with 18 bases between them. CDR3 protein: CASSYKTGSVRNQPQHF. CDR3 nucleotides: TGTGCCAGCAGTTATAAGACAGGTTCGGTACGCAATCAGCCCCAGCATTTT.

The chain joins TRBV3-1 (or the pseudogene TRBV3-2) to TRBJ2-3, with TRBD2 matching 7 bases. CDR1 and CDR2 (germline): LGHDT, YNNKEL (reference sequence). With V trimmed by 4 bases and J by 0 bases, 1 base remained unmatched. This CDR3 has 14 residues. Here the CDR3 DNA reads TGTGCCAGCAGCCGAGCGGGAAGCACAGATACGCAGTATTTT. Translating it yields CASSRAGSTDTQYF.

Here the CDR3 reads CASIKIGGSTGGYTF. CDR3 bases: TGTGCCAGTATCAAGATAGGGGGCTCTACGGGAGGCTACACCTTC. The rearrangement uses TRBV19 and TRBJ1-2; the match to TRBD1 covers 7 bases. CDR3 size: 15 residues. The trim removed 7 bases at V and 8 bases at J, leaving 16 bases unmatched. Per germline, CDR1 LNHDA and CDR2 SQIVND (reference sequence). Complete variable domain (other parts from reference TRBV19 and TRBJ1-2): DGGITQSPKYLFRKEGQNVTLSCEQNLNHDAMYWYRQDPGQGLRLIYYSQIVNDFQKGDIAEGYSVSREKKESFPLTVTSAQKNPTAFYLCASIKIGGSTGGYTFGSGTRLTVV.

This chain joins TRBV24-1 and TRBJ2-1; 11 bases are shared with TRBD2. V lost 2 bases, J lost 7 bases, and 9 bases stayed unmatched. Germline V gene sequence: CDR1 KGHDR, CDR2 SFDVKD. The CDR3 runs 17 residues. CDR3 DNA: TGTGCCACCAGTGATTCAGCTAGCGGGAGGATTCGGAATGAGCAGTTCTTC. Translated: CATSDSASGRIRNEQFF.

The gene calls are TRBV2 and TRBJ1-3, with a tentative D call TRBD1 (5 bases). The germline CDR1 and CDR2 sequences are SNHLY and FYNNEI. V was cut by 8 bases and J by 6 bases, with 8 bases left in between. The CDR3 spans 11 residues. CDR3 coding DNA: TGTGCCAGCGGACAAGTAAACACCATATATTTT. Protein: CASGQVNTIYF.

The chain is built from TRBV18 and TRBJ2-7; 10 bases are a match to TRBD1. Germline V CDR1 and CDR2: KGHSH, LQKENI. This CDR3 region has 13 residues. J gave up 6 bases and V 5 bases, and 4 bases lay outside the gene matches. DNA of the CDR3: TGTGCCAGCTCAAGGGACAGGGGATCCGAGCAGTACTTC. Translated: CASSRDRGSEQYF.

This clone has just one count. This chain joins TRBV3-1 (or the pseudogene TRBV3-2) and TRBJ2-3, with D maybe TRBD2 (6 bases). The V and J ends lost 4 bases and 4 bases respectively, with 15 bases between them. This CDR3 spans 15 amino acids. In germline, CDR1 is LGHDT, CDR2 YNNKEL (reference sequence). This chain's CDR3 is CASSLGAGRADTQYF. In DNA form, the CDR3 reads TGTGCCAGCAGCCTTGGGGCGGGACGAGCAGATACGCAGTATTTT.

The chain employs TRBV27 and TRBJ2-3; 10 bases map to TRBD1. Germline V gene lookup returns CDR1 MNHEY and CDR2 SMNVEV (reference sequence). Trimming took 4 bases from V and 6 from J; bases not matched to a gene: 7. The CDR3 loop spans 15 amino acids. CDR3 sequence reads: CASSWTGTGDDTQYF. The CDR3 DNA sequence: TGTGCCAGCAGTTGGACCGGGACAGGGGATGATACGCAGTATTTT.

This clone was seen a handful of times. The V and J genes are TRBV5-6 and TRBJ1-5; no clear D. Trimming shortened V by 3 bases and J by 9 bases, and 16 bases separated the two germline ends. Germline CDR1 and CDR2: SGHDT and YYEEEE. The CDR3 covers 14 residues. The CDR3 DNA sequence: TGTGCCAGCAGCTCCTACGGGGTTAACGGGCCCCAGCATTTT. It codes for CASSSYGVNGPQHF.

The chain employs TRBV6-5 and TRBJ2-1; D may be TRBD2 (5 bases). The germline V gene has CDR1 MNHEY and CDR2 SVGAGI. There are 15 residues in the CDR3. Trimming removed 2 bases at V and 1 base at J, with 9 bases between. The DNA for the CDR3 is TGTGCCAGCAGTTACGGGAGATGGTCCTACAATGAGCAGTTCTTC. This codes for CASSYGRWSYNEQFF.

The chain joins TRBV6-5 to TRBJ1-5; the D gene is possibly TRBD1 (6 bases). The CDR3 length is 14 residues. CDR1 and CDR2 (germline): MNHEY, SVGAGI. V gave up 7 bases and J gave up 3 bases, with 13 bases separating them. Written as DNA, the CDR3 is TGTGCCAGCAAGCCGGACAGATCCAATCAGCCCCAGCATTTT. Translating gives CASKPDRSNQPQHF.

The J gene is TRBJ1-5, the V gene TRBV18; D remains unclear. V dropped 1 base and J dropped 6 bases, with 13 bases sitting between them. CDR3 length: 15 amino acids. The germline gives CDR1 KGHSH, CDR2 LQKENI. CDR3 protein: CASSPQGTSGQPQHF. CDR3 nucleotide sequence: TGTGCCAGCTCACCACAGGGAACAAGCGGTCAGCCCCAGCATTTT.

This clone showed up just once. The J gene is TRBJ2-5, the V gene TRBV14; D may be TRBD1 (5 bases). Germline lookup yields CDR1 SGHDN and CDR2 FVKESK. This CDR3 is 15 amino acids long. Deletions cut 0 bases from V and 6 bases from J, with 14 bases between. CDR3: CASSQDRGSSQTQYF. The CDR3, as DNA: TGTGCCAGCAGCCAAGATAGGGGTAGCTCGCAGACCCAGTACTTC.

The V and J genes are TRBV7-2 and TRBJ1-2; tentative D call: TRBD1 (5 bases). This CDR3 is built from 11 residues. Germline V gene data show CDR1 as SGHTA and CDR2 as FQGNSA. Trimming stripped 8 bases from V and 6 bases from J, with 10 bases between. CDR3 DNA: TGTGCCAGCGGCCAGGGTAATGGCTACACCTTC. Protein: CASGQGNGYTF.

The rearrangement joins TRBV5-1 to TRBJ2-2; 10 positions match TRBD2. The V gene end was trimmed by 6 bases and the J gene end by 5 bases; junction bases not matched to a gene: 4. CDR1 is SGHRS and CDR2 is YFSETQ in the germline V gene. The CDR3 runs 14 residues. The CDR3 DNA is TGCGCCAGCAATCTAGCGGGAGCGACCGGGGAGCTGTTTTTT. Encoded protein: CASNLAGATGELFF.

V is TRBV28 and J is TRBJ2-3; 9 bases fit TRBD2. V was pared by 3 bases and J by 5 bases, with 9 bases of the junction left unmatched. The V gene's germline CDR1 is MDHEN and CDR2 SYDVKM. The CDR3 runs to 16 residues. DNA for the CDR3: TGTGCCAGCAGTTTCCTCGTAGCGGGAGTGGGAGATACGCAGTATTTT. It codes for CASSFLVAGVGDTQYF.

This chain links TRBV7-3 with TRBJ2-1, with 8 bases aligning to TRBD2. This CDR3 region has 15 residues. Germline V gene data show CDR1 as SGHTA and CDR2 as FQGTGA. Losses at the gene ends were 5 bases for V and 8 bases for J; bases not matched to a gene: 11. The CDR3 spells CASSLGTSYSDEQFF. For the CDR3, the DNA is TGTGCCAGCAGCCTAGGGACTAGTTACTCCGATGAGCAGTTCTTC.

The chain employs TRBV19 and TRBJ2-7; 9 nucleotides align to TRBD2. This CDR3 region has 14 residues. Looked up from germline, CDR1 is LNHDA and CDR2 is SQIVND (reference sequence). V was pared by 5 bases and J by 2 bases, with 4 bases of the junction left unmatched. This CDR3 is CASSAGGFAYEQYF. The CDR3 DNA follows: TGTGCCAGTAGTGCGGGAGGGTTTGCCTACGAGCAGTACTTC.

The chain employs TRBV10-3 and TRBJ1-6, with D unresolved. The CDR3 length is 13 residues. The V end was cut by 4 bases, the J end by 5 bases, with 6 bases between. Germline V lookup: CDR1 ENHRY, CDR2 SYGVKD. This chain's CDR3 is CAISGRDNSPLHF. The CDR3 nucleotides are TGTGCCATCAGTGGGCGGGATAATTCACCCCTCCACTTT.

V and J are TRBV6-1 and TRBJ1-6; TRBD1 matches 7 bases. The V gene's germline CDR1 is MNHNS and CDR2 SASEGT. Trimming took 2 bases from V and 4 from J; bases not matched to a gene: 2. This CDR3 contains 15 residues. CDR3 residues: CASSERDSYNSPLHF. CDR3 sequence (DNA): TGTGCCAGCAGTGAAAGGGACAGTTATAATTCACCCCTCCACTTT.

The CDR3 coding sequence is TGTGCTAGTGGTTTCCAGGGCGGGAGCCCCTACAATGAGCAGTTCTTC. This sequence encodes CASGFQGGSPYNEQFF. The gene calls are TRBV12-5 and TRBJ2-1; TRBD2 agrees at 7 bases. The CDR3 runs to 16 residues. Losses at the gene ends were 3 bases for V and 2 bases for J; bases not matched to a gene: 7. The germline V gene encodes CDR1 LGHNT and CDR2 FRNRAP.

This chain's CDR3 is CASSLTLQGNKHF. The CDR3 DNA sequence: TGTGCCAGCAGTCTCACACTACAGGGGAATAAGCATTTT. The V gene is TRBV12-3 or TRBV12-4, the J gene TRBJ1-5; 7 bases line up with TRBD1. With 5 bases clipped from V and 14 bases from J, the junction kept 12 bases outside the gene matches. The CDR3 is 13 residues long.